Below, one T cell receptor (beta chain) is given with its context. Its antigen is unidentified. Primers included in the PCR were 60 Vbeta and 13 Jbeta primers. Sequencing used immunoSEQ multiplex PCR; TCRdb keeps in-frame clones, though not all of them. The data show about 140,000 clones, 60% to 80% seen once. This sample was included in a study of cytomegalovirus exposure and HLA in healthy donors. Study-level points and caveats: A later analysis reported that several of the most significant clusters appeared to be linked to common viral pathogens, among them Epstein-Barr virus.

The source of this sequence is a female donor in good health and CMV-seronegative. Sequenced material: PBMCs.

DNA of the CDR3: TGTGCCAGCAGCTTAGGCGGGGACAGCGGTCGGGGCTACACCTTC. Its protein product is CASSLGGDSGRGYTF. V and J are TRBV7-3 and TRBJ1-2; 7 bases are shared with TRBD1. The CDR3 is 15 residues long. In germline, CDR1 is SGHTA, CDR2 FQGTGA. The trim removed 2 bases at V and 8 bases at J, leaving 11 bases unmatched.